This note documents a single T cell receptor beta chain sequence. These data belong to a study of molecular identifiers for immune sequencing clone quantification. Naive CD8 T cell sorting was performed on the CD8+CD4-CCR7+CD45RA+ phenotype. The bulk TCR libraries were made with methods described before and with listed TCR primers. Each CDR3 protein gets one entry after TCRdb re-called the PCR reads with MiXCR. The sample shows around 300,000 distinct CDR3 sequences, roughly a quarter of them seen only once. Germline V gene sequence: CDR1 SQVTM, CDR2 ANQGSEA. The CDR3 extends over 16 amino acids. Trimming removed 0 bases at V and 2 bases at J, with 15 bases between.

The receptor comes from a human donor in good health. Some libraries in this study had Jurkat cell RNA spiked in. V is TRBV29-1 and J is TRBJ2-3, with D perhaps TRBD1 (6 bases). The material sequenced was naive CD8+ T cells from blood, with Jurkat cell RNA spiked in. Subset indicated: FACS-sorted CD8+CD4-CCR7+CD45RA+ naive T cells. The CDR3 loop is CSVEDVAGEPTDTQYF. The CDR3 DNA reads TGCAGCGTTGAAGATGTCGCAGGGGAACCCACAGATACGCAGTATTTT.